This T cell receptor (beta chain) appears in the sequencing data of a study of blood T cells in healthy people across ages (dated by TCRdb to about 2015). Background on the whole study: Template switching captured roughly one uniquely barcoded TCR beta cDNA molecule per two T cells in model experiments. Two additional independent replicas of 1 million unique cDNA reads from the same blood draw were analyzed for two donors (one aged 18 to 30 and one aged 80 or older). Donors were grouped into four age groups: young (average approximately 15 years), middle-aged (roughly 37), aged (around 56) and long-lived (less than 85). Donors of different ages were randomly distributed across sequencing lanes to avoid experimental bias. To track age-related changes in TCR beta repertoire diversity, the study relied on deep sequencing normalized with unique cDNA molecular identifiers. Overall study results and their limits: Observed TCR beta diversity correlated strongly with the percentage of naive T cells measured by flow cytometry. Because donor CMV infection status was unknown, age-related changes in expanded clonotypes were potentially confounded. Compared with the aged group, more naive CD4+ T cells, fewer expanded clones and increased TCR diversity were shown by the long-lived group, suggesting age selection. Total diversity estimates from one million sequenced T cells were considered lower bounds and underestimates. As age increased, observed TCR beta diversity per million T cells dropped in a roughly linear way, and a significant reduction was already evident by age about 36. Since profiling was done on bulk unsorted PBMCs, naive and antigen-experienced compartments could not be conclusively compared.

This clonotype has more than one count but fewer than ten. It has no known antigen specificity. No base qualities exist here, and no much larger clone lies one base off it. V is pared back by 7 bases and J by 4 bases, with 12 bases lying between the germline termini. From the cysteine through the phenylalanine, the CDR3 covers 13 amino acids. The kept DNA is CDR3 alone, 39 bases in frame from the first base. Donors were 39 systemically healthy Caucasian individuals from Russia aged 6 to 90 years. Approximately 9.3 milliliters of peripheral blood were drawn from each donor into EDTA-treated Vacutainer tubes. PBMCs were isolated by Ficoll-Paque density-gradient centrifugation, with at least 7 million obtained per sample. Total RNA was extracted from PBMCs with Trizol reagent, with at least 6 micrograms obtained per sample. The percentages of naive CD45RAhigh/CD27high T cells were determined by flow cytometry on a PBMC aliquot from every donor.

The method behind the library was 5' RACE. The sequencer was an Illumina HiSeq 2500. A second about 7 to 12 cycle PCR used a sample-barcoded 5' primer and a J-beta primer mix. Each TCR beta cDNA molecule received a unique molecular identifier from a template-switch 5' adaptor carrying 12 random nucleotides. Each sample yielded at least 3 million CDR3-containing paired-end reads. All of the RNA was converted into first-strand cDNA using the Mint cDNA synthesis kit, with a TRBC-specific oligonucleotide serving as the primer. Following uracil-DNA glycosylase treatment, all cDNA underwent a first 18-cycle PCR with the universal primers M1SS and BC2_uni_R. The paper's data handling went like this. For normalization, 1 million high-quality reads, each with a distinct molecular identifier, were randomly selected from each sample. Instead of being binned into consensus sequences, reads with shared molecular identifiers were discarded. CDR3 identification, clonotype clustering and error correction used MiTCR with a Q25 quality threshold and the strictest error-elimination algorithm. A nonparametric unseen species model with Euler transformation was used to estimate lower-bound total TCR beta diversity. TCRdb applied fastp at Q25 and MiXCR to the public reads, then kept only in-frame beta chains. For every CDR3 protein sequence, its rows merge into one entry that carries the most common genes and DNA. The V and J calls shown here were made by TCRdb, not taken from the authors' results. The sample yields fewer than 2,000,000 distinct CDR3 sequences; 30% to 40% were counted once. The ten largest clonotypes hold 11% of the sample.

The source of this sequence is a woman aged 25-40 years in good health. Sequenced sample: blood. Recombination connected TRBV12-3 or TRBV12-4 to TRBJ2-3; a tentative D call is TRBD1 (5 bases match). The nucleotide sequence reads TGTGCCAGCATCCTGACAGCTGCAGATACGCAGTATTTT. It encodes CASILTAADTQYF.